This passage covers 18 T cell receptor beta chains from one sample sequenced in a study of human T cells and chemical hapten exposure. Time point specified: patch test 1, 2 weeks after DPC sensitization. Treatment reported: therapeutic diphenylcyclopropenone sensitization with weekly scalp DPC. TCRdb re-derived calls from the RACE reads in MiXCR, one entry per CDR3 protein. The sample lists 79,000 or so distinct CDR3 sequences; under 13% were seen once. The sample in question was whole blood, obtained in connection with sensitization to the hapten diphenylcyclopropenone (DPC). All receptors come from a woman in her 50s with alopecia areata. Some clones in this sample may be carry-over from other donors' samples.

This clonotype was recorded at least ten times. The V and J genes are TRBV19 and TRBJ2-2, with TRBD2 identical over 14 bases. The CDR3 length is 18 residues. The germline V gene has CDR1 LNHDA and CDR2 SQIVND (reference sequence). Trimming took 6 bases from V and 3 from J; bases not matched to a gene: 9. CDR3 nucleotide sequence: TGTGCCAGTAGACCAGGACTAGCGGGAGGTAGGGACACCGGGGAGCTGTTTTTT. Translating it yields CASRPGLAGGRDTGELFF.

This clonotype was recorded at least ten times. The CDR3 bases are TGCAGTGGTCGGGAGGGAGCCCTTGCCTCCGAGCAGTACTTC. Translated: CSGREGALASEQYF. The chain combines TRBV29-1 with TRBJ2-7; TRBD2 matches at 8 bases. This CDR3 has 14 amino acids. CDR1 is SQVTM, CDR2 ANQGSEA, per germline.

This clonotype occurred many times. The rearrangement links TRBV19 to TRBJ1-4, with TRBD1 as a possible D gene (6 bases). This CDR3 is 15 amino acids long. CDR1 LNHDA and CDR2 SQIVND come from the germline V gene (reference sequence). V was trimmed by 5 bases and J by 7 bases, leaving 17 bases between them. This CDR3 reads CASSATGIGIEKLFF. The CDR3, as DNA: TGTGCCAGTAGTGCGACAGGTATCGGAATTGAAAAACTGTTTTTT.

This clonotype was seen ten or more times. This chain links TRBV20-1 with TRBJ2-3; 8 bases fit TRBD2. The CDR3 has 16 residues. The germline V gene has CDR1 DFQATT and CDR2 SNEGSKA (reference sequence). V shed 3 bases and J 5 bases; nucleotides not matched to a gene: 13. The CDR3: CSASLRAGGPGDTQYF. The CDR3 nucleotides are TGCAGTGCTAGTCTTAGGGCGGGAGGTCCGGGAGATACGCAGTATTTT.

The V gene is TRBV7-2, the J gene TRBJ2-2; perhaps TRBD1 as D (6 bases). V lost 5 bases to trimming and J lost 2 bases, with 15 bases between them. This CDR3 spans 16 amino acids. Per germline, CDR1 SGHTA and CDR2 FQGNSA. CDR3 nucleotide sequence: TGTGCCAGCAGCCTCCGCCGGGACAAAAACACCGGGGAGCTGTTTTTT. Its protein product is CASSLRRDKNTGELFF.

Here the CDR3 reads CASSLEAGRSNYGYTF. The CDR3 DNA sequence: TGTGCCAGCAGCTTAGAGGCGGGGCGGAGTAACTATGGCTACACCTTC. The rearrangement uses TRBV7-8 and TRBJ1-2; weak D call: TRBD1 (5 bases). CDR1 is SGHVS and CDR2 is FQNEAQ in the germline V gene. With 1 base removed from V and 1 base from J, the gap between germline ends came to 13 bases. The CDR3 totals 16 residues.

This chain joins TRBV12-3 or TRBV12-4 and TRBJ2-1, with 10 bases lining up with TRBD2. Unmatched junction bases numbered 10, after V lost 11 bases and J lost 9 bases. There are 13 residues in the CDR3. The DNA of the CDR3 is TGTGCCCTGAGGCTAGCGGGAGTAAGTGAGCAGTTCTTC. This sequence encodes CALRLAGVSEQFF.

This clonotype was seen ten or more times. The CDR3 loop is CASSFPTLEQFF. CDR3 sequence (DNA): TGTGCCAGCAGCTTTCCCACCCTAGAGCAGTTCTTC. V and J are TRBV7-9 and TRBJ2-1; D remains ambiguous. Trimming shortened V by 3 bases and J by 10 bases, and 10 bases separated the two germline ends. Germline values: CDR1 SEHNR, CDR2 FQNEAQ (reference sequence). This CDR3 region has 12 residues.

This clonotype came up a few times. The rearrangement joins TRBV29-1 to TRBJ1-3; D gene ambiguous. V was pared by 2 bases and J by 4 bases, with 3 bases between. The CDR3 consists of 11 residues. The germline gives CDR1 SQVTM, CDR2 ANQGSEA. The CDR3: CSVESGNTIYF. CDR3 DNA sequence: TGCAGCGTTGAATCCGGAAACACCATATATTTT.

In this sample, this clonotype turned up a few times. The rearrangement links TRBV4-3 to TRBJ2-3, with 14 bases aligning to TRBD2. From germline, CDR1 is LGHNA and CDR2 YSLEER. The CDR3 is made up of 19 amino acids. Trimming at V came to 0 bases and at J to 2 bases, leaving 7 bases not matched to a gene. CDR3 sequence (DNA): TGCGCCAGCAGCCAAGACTCCCGGACTAGCGGGAGGAACACAGATACGCAGTATTTT. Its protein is CASSQDSRTSGRNTDTQYF.

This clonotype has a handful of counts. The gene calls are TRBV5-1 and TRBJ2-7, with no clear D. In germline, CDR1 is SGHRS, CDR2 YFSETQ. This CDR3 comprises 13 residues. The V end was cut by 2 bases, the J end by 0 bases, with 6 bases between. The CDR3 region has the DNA TGCGCCAGCAGCTTCGCGGTCTCCTACGAGCAGTACTTC. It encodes CASSFAVSYEQYF.

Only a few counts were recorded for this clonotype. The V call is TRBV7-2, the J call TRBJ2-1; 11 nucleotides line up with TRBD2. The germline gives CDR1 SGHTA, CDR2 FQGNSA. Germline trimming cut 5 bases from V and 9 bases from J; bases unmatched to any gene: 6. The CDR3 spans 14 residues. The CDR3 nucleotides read TGTGCCAGCAGCGAGCTAGCGGGAGGTGGTGAGCAGTTCTTC. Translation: CASSELAGGGEQFF.

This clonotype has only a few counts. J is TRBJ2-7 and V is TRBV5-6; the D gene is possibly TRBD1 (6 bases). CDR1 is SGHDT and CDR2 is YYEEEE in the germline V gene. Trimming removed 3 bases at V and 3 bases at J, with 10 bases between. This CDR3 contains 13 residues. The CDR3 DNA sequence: TGTGCCAGCAGCTGGGGGCGCGACTACGAGCAGTACTTC. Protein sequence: CASSWGRDYEQYF.

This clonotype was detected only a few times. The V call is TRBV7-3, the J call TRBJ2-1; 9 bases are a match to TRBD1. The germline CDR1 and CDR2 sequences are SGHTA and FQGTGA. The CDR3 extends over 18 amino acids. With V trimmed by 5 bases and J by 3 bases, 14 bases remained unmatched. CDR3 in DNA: TGTGCCAGCAGCCGAGGGGGACAGGGAGGGTCCTACTACAATGAGCAGTTCTTC. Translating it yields CASSRGGQGGSYYNEQFF.

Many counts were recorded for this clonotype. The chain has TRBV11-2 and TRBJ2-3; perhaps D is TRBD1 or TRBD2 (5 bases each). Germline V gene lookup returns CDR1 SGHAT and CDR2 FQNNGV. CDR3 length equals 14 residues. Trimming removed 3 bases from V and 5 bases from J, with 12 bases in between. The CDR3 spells CASSFPGTEDTQYF. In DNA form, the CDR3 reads TGTGCCAGCAGCTTCCCCGGGACGGAAGATACGCAGTATTTT.

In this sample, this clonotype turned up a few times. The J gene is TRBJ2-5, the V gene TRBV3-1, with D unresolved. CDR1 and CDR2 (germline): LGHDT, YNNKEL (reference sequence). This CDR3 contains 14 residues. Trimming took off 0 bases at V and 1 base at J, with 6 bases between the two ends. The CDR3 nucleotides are TGTGCCAGCAGCCAAGACCCCTTCCAAGAGACCCAGTACTTC. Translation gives CASSQDPFQETQYF.

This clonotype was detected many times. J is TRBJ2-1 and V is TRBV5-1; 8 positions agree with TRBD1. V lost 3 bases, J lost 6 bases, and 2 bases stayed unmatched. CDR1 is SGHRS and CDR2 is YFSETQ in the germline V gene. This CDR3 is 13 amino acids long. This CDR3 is CASSSQGVNEQFF. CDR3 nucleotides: TGCGCCAGCAGCTCACAGGGGGTCAATGAGCAGTTCTTC.

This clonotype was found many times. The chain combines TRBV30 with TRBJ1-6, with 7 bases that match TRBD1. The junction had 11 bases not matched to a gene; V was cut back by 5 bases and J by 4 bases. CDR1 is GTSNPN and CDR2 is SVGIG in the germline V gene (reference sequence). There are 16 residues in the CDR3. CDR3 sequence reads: CAWGKRDRGYNSPLHF. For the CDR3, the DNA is TGTGCCTGGGGAAAGCGGGACAGAGGATATAATTCACCCCTCCACTTT.